These 24 T cell receptor beta chains came from one sample sequenced in a study of T-cell memory formation after mild COVID-19. TCRdb recomputed calls from the 5' RACE reads with MiXCR, one row per CDR3 protein. The sample has about 560,000 distinct CDR3 sequences, around 15% seen once. The specimen sequenced was PBMCs or a T cell subset sorted from them (not recorded which). All receptors derive from an adult woman who had mild COVID-19 (a few samples of this study predate the infection). Cell type and time point are not known.

The chain employs TRBV12-3 or TRBV12-4 and TRBJ1-2; no clear D. Trimming removed 9 bases at V and 5 bases at J, with 19 bases between. The CDR3 extends over 14 amino acids. CDR3 protein: CASSPASQLYGYTF. CDR3 DNA sequence: TGTGCCAGTAGCCCGGCCAGCCAGTTGTATGGCTACACCTTC.

A single count supports this clonotype. This rearrangement joins TRBV11-2 to TRBJ2-3, with 7 bases fitting TRBD2. Germline loops: CDR1 SGHAT, CDR2 FQNNGV. This CDR3 has 14 residues. Trimming removed 1 base from V and 5 bases from J; junction bases left unmatched: 3. CDR3 in amino acids: CASSLVGGVDTQYF. The CDR3 nucleotides read TGTGCCAGCAGCTTAGTGGGGGGGGTAGATACGCAGTATTTT.

Only a few counts were recorded for this clonotype. The chain joins TRBV30 to TRBJ1-5, with 8 bases aligning to TRBD1. Germline-derived CDR1 and CDR2 are GTSNPN and SVGIG (reference sequence). The CDR3 totals 13 residues. The J segment lost 1 base and the V segment lost 6 bases, leaving 2 bases of the junction unmatched. The CDR3 loop reads CACDRGSNQPQHF. DNA of the CDR3: TGTGCCTGTGACAGGGGAAGCAATCAGCCCCAGCATTTT. The full variable domain, rest sourced from reference TRBV30 and TRBJ1-5, is SQTIHQWPATLVQPVGSPLSLECTVEGTSNPNLYWYRQAAGRGLQLLFYSVGIGQISSEVPQNLSASRPQDRQFILSSKKLLLSDSGFYLCACDRGSNQPQHFGDGTRLSIL.

The rearrangement joins TRBV5-1 to TRBJ1-5; D unclear. Germline V gene lookup returns CDR1 SGHRS and CDR2 YFSETQ. The CDR3 runs 15 residues. Trimming took 2 bases from V and 0 from J, leaving 9 bases between them. This CDR3 is CASSLEDVSNQPQHF. The CDR3 coding sequence is TGCGCCAGCAGCTTAGAGGACGTTAGCAATCAGCCCCAGCATTTT.

This clonotype has just a few counts. The CDR3 DNA reads as TGCAGCGTTGAAGACTCCGGGAGGGGGTATGGAAACATTCAGTACTTC. Residues: CSVEDSGRGYGNIQYF. The V call is TRBV29-1, the J call TRBJ2-4, with 8 bases matching TRBD2. Per germline, CDR1 SQVTM and CDR2 ANQGSEA. The CDR3 is 16 amino acids. The V and J ends lost 0 bases and 6 bases, in that order; junction bases with no gene match: 10.

The table lists this clonotype with a few counts. The gene calls are TRBV7-2 and TRBJ2-1; 7 bases align to TRBD2. Germline V gene data show CDR1 as SGHTA and CDR2 as FQGNSA. The CDR3 loop spans 15 amino acids. With V trimmed by 4 bases and J by 5 bases, 8 bases remained unmatched. The CDR3 is CASSSSGTTNNEQFF. The CDR3, as DNA: TGTGCCAGCAGCTCCTCCGGGACTACTAACAATGAGCAGTTCTTC. Based on the CDR3 plus reference TRBV7-2 and TRBJ2-1, the full variable domain is GAGVSQSPSNKVTEKGKDVELRCDPISGHTALYWYRQSLGQGLEFLIYFQGNSAPDKSGLPSDRFSAERTGGSVSTLTIQRTQQEDSAVYLCASSSSGTTNNEQFFGPGTRLTVL.

Only a few counts were recorded for this clonotype. The V gene is TRBV29-1, the J gene TRBJ2-3; D is perhaps TRBD1 (6 bases). This CDR3 region has 13 residues. Between the trimmed V and J ends, which lost 3 bases and 5 bases, there was a span of 12 bases. From germline, CDR1 is SQVTM and CDR2 ANQGSEA. The CDR3 is CSVDTGSVDTQYF. The CDR3 nucleotides read TGCAGCGTTGACACAGGGTCAGTAGATACGCAGTATTTT.

This clonotype has just a few counts. The genes are TRBV6-5 and TRBJ2-5, with D uncertain. Germline CDR1 reads MNHEY; CDR2 reads SVGAGI. CDR3 size: 12 residues. The V end lost 7 bases, the J end lost 7 bases, and 13 bases lay between the germline ends. The CDR3 sequence is CASIDLGRTQYF. The CDR3 coding sequence is TGTGCCAGCATCGACCTGGGTCGGACCCAGTACTTC.

This clonotype came up many times. The chain uses TRBV20-1 and TRBJ2-1; TRBD2 matches 12 bases. The trim removed 6 bases at V and 10 bases at J, leaving 10 bases unmatched. CDR1 and CDR2 from the germline V gene are DFQATT and SNEGSKA (reference sequence). This CDR3 region has 14 residues. CDR3 in DNA: TGCAGTGCCAAAGGGACTAGCGGGTATTGGGAGCAGTTCTTC. The encoded protein is CSAKGTSGYWEQFF.

A few counts support this clonotype. The V and J genes are TRBV30 and TRBJ1-4, with D tentatively TRBD1 (5 bases). Germline CDR1 is GTSNPN and CDR2 is SVGIG (reference sequence). The CDR3 sequence is 15 residues long. V was cut by 4 bases and J by 0 bases, with 12 bases left in between. DNA for the CDR3: TGTGCCTGGAACGCAGGGTCCGCAACTAATGAAAAACTGTTTTTT. It specifies CAWNAGSATNEKLFF.

This clonotype has more than one count but fewer than ten. This rearrangement joins TRBV29-1 to TRBJ2-7; 7 nucleotides align to TRBD1. The CDR3 has 13 amino acids. V dropped 6 bases and J dropped 0; count of bases not matched to a gene: 5. The germline CDR1 and CDR2 sequences are SQVTM and ANQGSEA. The CDR3 is CSVLRQGSYEQYF. CDR3 nucleotide sequence: TGCAGCGTCCTAAGACAGGGCTCCTACGAGCAGTACTTC.

Only a few counts were recorded for this clonotype. This sequence joins TRBV4-2 and TRBJ1-1, with TRBD1 as a possible D gene (5 bases). The germline V and J ends were trimmed by 0 bases and 1 base, with 21 bases remaining between them. The CDR3 totals 19 residues. CDR1 is LGHNA, CDR2 YNFKEQ, per germline. The CDR3 here is CASSQDGGTRGRANTEAFF. The DNA of the CDR3 is TGTGCCAGCAGCCAAGACGGCGGAACCCGGGGCAGGGCGAACACTGAAGCTTTCTTT.

This clonotype was observed a handful of times. The chain recombines TRBV20-1 with TRBJ2-3, with D uncertain. Germline V CDR1 and CDR2: DFQATT, SNEGSKA (reference sequence). Trimming removed 4 bases from V and 2 bases from J, with 7 bases in between. The CDR3 extends over 12 amino acids. This CDR3 reads CSAKGSTDTQYF. DNA for the CDR3: TGCAGTGCTAAGGGCTCCACAGATACGCAGTATTTT.

J is TRBJ2-1 and V is TRBV11-2, with 8 bases identical to TRBD2. Germline lookup yields CDR1 SGHAT and CDR2 FQNNGV. Germline trimming cut 3 bases from V and 6 bases from J; bases unmatched to any gene: 7. The CDR3 consists of 15 residues. DNA of the CDR3: TGTGCCAGCAGCTTCAGACTAGCGAAGGGCAATGAGCAGTTCTTC. It yields the protein CASSFRLAKGNEQFF.

This clonotype was counted many times. The chain employs TRBV4-3 and TRBJ2-2; TRBD1 aligns across 7 bases. The CDR3 sequence is 15 residues long. Germline CDR1 LGHNA, CDR2 YSLEER. With V trimmed by 0 bases and J by 6 bases, 4 bases remained unmatched. Written as DNA, the CDR3 is TGCGCCAGCAGCCAAGACGAGGGGGCGCCCGGGGAGCTGTTTTTT. It is translated as CASSQDEGAPGELFF.

A few counts support this clonotype. The chain has TRBV12-3 or TRBV12-4 and TRBJ1-3; D is unresolved. Trimming left V 3 bases short and J 1 base short, with 7 bases between. The CDR3 totals 14 residues. CDR3 region: CASSFYGSGNTIYF. CDR3 nucleotides: TGTGCCAGCAGTTTTTATGGTTCTGGAAACACCATATATTTT.

This clonotype was counted only a few times. The chain is built from TRBV27 and TRBJ2-1; perhaps TRBD2 as D (5 bases). Per germline, CDR1 MNHEY and CDR2 SMNVEV (reference sequence). The CDR3 spans 13 residues. V dropped 5 bases and J dropped 4 bases, with 9 bases sitting between them. The CDR3 here is CASSTGFYNEQFF. In DNA form, the CDR3 reads TGTGCCAGCAGTACGGGGTTTTACAATGAGCAGTTCTTC.

A few counts support this clonotype. This rearrangement joins TRBV3-1 to TRBJ1-2; D is possibly TRBD1 (5 bases). The V and J ends lost 1 base and 8 bases respectively, with 20 bases between them. The CDR3 totals 16 residues. Germline lookup yields CDR1 LGHDT and CDR2 YNNKEL (reference sequence). The CDR3 is CASSQGGAQRFGGYTF. CDR3 sequence (DNA): TGTGCCAGCAGCCAAGGAGGGGCACAGAGGTTCGGCGGCTACACCTTC. Supplemented by reference TRBV3-1 and TRBJ1-2, the full variable domain reads DTAVSQTPKYLVTQMGNDKSIKCEQNLGHDTMYWYKQDSKKFLKIMFSYNNKELIINETVPNRFSPKSPDKAHLNLHINSLELGDSAVYFCASSQGGAQRFGGYTFGSGTRLTVV.

This clonotype was seen a handful of times. The V and J genes are TRBV7-2 and TRBJ2-3; D is possibly TRBD2 (5 bases). V was pared by 2 bases and J by 5 bases, with 32 bases between. Germline loops: CDR1 SGHTA, CDR2 FQGNSA. CDR3 size: 21 residues. CDR3 DNA sequence: TGTGCCAGCAGCTTAAGGTCGGGTTTTTGGCTAGCCGATCAAAAGGGAGATACGCAGTATTTT. It yields the protein CASSLRSGFWLADQKGDTQYF.

This clonotype turned up a few times. The V gene is TRBV7-8, the J gene TRBJ2-7; D is possibly TRBD1 (5 bases). The CDR3 covers 16 residues. Trimming stripped 5 bases from V and 3 bases from J, with 20 bases between. Germline loops: CDR1 SGHVS, CDR2 FQNEAQ. As DNA, the CDR3 is TGTGCCAGCAGCCCCGGCCGGTGGACAAAGAACTACGAGCAGTACTTC. Protein: CASSPGRWTKNYEQYF.

This clonotype was detected only a few times. V is TRBV10-3 and J is TRBJ1-5; the D gene is possibly TRBD1 (5 bases). The CDR3 extends over 16 amino acids. V was cut by 0 bases and J by 4 bases, with 13 bases left in between. Germline V gene lookup returns CDR1 ENHRY and CDR2 SYGVKD. CDR3: CAISESSPGWNQPQHF. Written as DNA, the CDR3 is TGTGCCATCAGTGAGTCGAGTCCAGGGTGGAATCAGCCCCAGCATTTT.

The table lists this clonotype with a few counts. The chain combines TRBV6-5 with TRBJ1-2; D call uncertain. The CDR3 is made up of 11 amino acids. CDR1 and CDR2 from the germline V gene are MNHEY and SVGAGI. Trimming shortened V by 10 bases and J by 6 bases, and 12 bases separated the two germline ends. CDR3 region: CATRKNNGYTF. DNA of the CDR3: TGTGCCACCCGAAAGAATAATGGCTACACCTTC.

The chain couples TRBV5-1 to TRBJ2-2; D not resolved. Germline V lookup: CDR1 SGHRS, CDR2 YFSETQ. This CDR3 comprises 13 residues. The ends were cut back, 1 base at V and 6 bases at J, with 7 bases in the middle. The CDR3 is CASSLKYAGELFF. CDR3 DNA sequence: TGCGCCAGCAGCTTGAAATATGCCGGGGAGCTGTTTTTT.

This clonotype was recorded many times. This chain uses TRBV12-3 or TRBV12-4 with TRBJ2-2; TRBD1 might be the D (6 bases). Trimming took 5 bases from V and 4 from J, leaving 11 bases between them. This CDR3 is 14 amino acids long. The CDR3 DNA follows: TGTGCCAGCAGTCCAGGGGTGAGCACCGGGGAGCTGTTTTTT. Translation: CASSPGVSTGELFF.